Listed below are T cell receptor beta chains from one sample, sequenced in a study of neurological immune-mediated disorders. TCRdb ran MiXCR on the 5' RACE reads and lists one entry per CDR3 protein. This table holds some 56,000 distinct CDR3 sequences, around 3.5% found once. The sample taken for sequencing was PBMCs. These receptors originate from a man aged 60 to 75 with multiple sclerosis. Each CDR3 is given with its conserved first and last residue. The order of the fields is clone size, D gene, V gene, J gene, CDR3 protein, CDR3 DNA. D genes are given only for firm matches. The size field is filled for only some rows; it gives once, few, many or a size class.

medium-sized,NA,TRBV10-3,TRBJ2-3,CAISEAQGGGPYTQYF,TGTGCCATCAGTGAGGCCCAGGGCGGGGGCCCGTATACGCAGTATTTT
many,NA,TRBV20-1,TRBJ1-1,CSARDPYPITEAFF,TGCAGTGCTAGAGATCCTTATCCGATCACTGAAGCTTTCTTT
few,NA,TRBV3-1,TRBJ2-2,CASSQDREGYGELFF,TGTGCCAGCAGCCAAGATAGGGAAGGGTACGGGGAGCTGTTTTTT
many,NA,TRBV29-1,TRBJ2-3,CSHQGTNTDTQYF,TGCAGCCATCAGGGCACTAACACAGATACGCAGTATTTT
many,NA,TRBV5-1,TRBJ2-7,CASSDRGTTSYEQYF,TGCGCCAGCAGCGATCGGGGGACCACCTCCTACGAGCAGTACTTC
NA,TRBD2,TRBV20-1,TRBJ2-1,CSARDSMAGDYNEQFF,TGCAGTGCTAGAGATTCGATGGCGGGGGACTACAATGAGCAGTTCTTC
many,NA,TRBV15,TRBJ2-7,CATSRDLPGIPYEQYF,TGTGCCACCAGCAGGGACTTACCGGGAATCCCCTACGAGCAGTACTTC
many,TRBD2,TRBV5-6,TRBJ2-1,CASSSAIAGGPYNEQFF,TGTGCCAGCAGCTCCGCAATAGCGGGAGGGCCTTACAATGAGCAGTTCTTC
many,TRBD2,TRBV5-8,TRBJ2-3,CASSHRLAGGLDTQYF,TGTGCCAGCAGCCACCGACTAGCGGGGGGGCTGGATACGCAGTATTTT
few,TRBD2,TRBV5-1,TRBJ2-4,CASRAGEAKNIQYF,TGCGCCAGCCGAGCGGGAGAGGCCAAAAACATTCAGTACTTC
many,TRBD2,TRBV15,TRBJ2-7,CATSRGGSSGGSYEQYF,TGTGCCACCAGCAGAGGGGGGTCTTCGGGGGGCTCCTACGAGCAGTACTTC
many,NA,TRBV5-1,TRBJ1-4,CASSLGRENEKLFF,TGCGCCAGCAGCCTCGGGCGAGAAAATGAAAAACTGTTTTTT
many,NA,TRBV9,TRBJ2-3,CASSALLAADTQYF,TGTGCCAGCAGCGCCTTACTAGCCGCAGATACGCAGTATTTT
many,TRBD1,TRBV7-2,TRBJ2-1,CASSAFGTGGYEQFF,TGTGCCAGCAGCGCATTTGGGACAGGGGGTTATGAGCAGTTCTTC
many,NA,TRBV3-1,TRBJ1-5,CASSQDRRNQPQHF,TGTGCCAGCAGCCAAGATCGTAGGAATCAGCCCCAGCATTTT
many,NA,TRBV5-1,TRBJ1-2,CASSAALGEGGYTF,TGCGCCAGCAGCGCCGCTTTGGGGGAAGGTGGCTACACCTTC
many,NA,TRBV27,TRBJ2-1,CASSASGTVFNEQFF,TGTGCCAGCAGTGCGTCCGGGACTGTTTTCAATGAGCAGTTCTTC
NA,NA,TRBV12-3/TRBV12-4,TRBJ1-2,CDSSTNRAGYTF,TGTGACAGCAGTACTAACAGGGCTGGCTACACCTTC
many,NA,TRBV7-9,TRBJ1-1,CASSLGKNTEAFF,TGTGCCAGCAGCTTAGGGAAGAACACTGAAGCTTTCTTT
many,NA,TRBV6-1,TRBJ1-2,CASKAASPLLDGYTF,TGTGCCAGCAAGGCGGCTTCCCCACTATTGGACGGCTACACCTTC
many,TRBD2,TRBV20-1,TRBJ2-1,CSAATSGVYNEQFF,TGCAGTGCGGCGACTAGCGGGGTCTACAATGAGCAGTTCTTC
NA,NA,TRBV5-1,TRBJ1-6,CASSSGQNNSTLNF,TGCGCCAGCAGCTCCGGACAGAATAATTCAACCCTCAACTTT
many,TRBD2,TRBV20-1,TRBJ2-1,CSAKQIAGGSSINEQFF,TGCAGTGCAAAACAGATAGCGGGAGGGTCGTCGATAAATGAGCAGTTCTTC
many,NA,TRBV5-6,TRBJ2-1,CASSSRWLGSSYNEQFF,TGTGCCAGCAGCTCACGGTGGTTGGGGAGCTCCTACAATGAGCAGTTCTTC
many,TRBD1,TRBV7-9,TRBJ1-4,CASSSPTWDRVSRNEKLFF,TGTGCCAGCAGCTCCCCCACGTGGGACAGGGTCTCAAGGAATGAAAAACTGTTTTTT
medium-sized,TRBD1,TRBV18,TRBJ2-7,CASSQTGRLPYEQYF,TGTGCCAGCTCACAGACAGGGCGATTACCCTACGAGCAGTACTTC
many,NA,TRBV20-1,TRBJ2-7,CSATYRDSTRDEQYF,TGCAGTGCTACCTACCGGGACTCCACTCGGGACGAGCAGTACTTC
many,TRBD1,TRBV15,TRBJ2-7,CATSRDFPLQGDEQYF,TGTGCCACCAGCAGAGATTTCCCCCTACAGGGGGACGAGCAGTACTTC
NA,NA,TRBV5-1,TRBJ2-5,CASSSLEQETQYF,TGCGCCAGCAGCAGCCTCGAACAAGAGACCCAGTACTTC
many,TRBD2,TRBV7-2,TRBJ2-6,CASSSTSGRGSGANVLTF,TGTGCCAGCAGCTCGACTAGCGGGAGAGGTTCTGGGGCCAACGTCCTGACTTTC
many,TRBD2,TRBV24-1,TRBJ2-1,CATSDPGLAGGSSYNEQFF,TGTGCCACCAGTGACCCCGGACTAGCGGGGGGCTCTTCCTACAATGAGCAGTTCTTC
many,NA,TRBV20-1,TRBJ2-7,CSASWRGPGYEQYF,TGCAGTGCTTCATGGAGGGGACCCGGCTACGAGCAGTACTTC
many,NA,TRBV2,TRBJ1-3,CASRGPGNTIYF,TGTGCCAGCAGGGGACCTGGAAACACCATATATTTT
many,TRBD2,TRBV11-2,TRBJ2-1,CASSMTSGRSNEQFF,TGTGCCAGCAGCATGACTAGCGGGCGGTCGAATGAGCAGTTCTTC
many,NA,TRBV3-1,TRBJ1-2,CASSHIYGYTF,TGTGCCAGCAGCCATATATATGGCTACACCTTC
NA,NA,TRBV7-2,TRBJ1-3,CASSSHIGRFIGNTIYF,TGTGCCAGCAGCTCGCATATAGGCAGGTTTATTGGAAACACCATATATTTT
many,NA,TRBV7-8,TRBJ2-5,CASSIRGESETQYF,TGTGCCAGCAGCATTAGGGGAGAGAGCGAGACCCAGTACTTC
many,TRBD1,TRBV20-1,TRBJ1-2,CSASEGQLNYGYTF,TGCAGTGCCTCAGAGGGACAGCTTAACTATGGCTACACCTTC
many,TRBD2,TRBV20-1,TRBJ2-7,CSADPSGGDVYEQYF,TGCAGTGCAGACCCCTCGGGGGGGGACGTCTACGAGCAGTACTTC
few,TRBD1,TRBV6-1,TRBJ2-1,CASSETGTGVNLFF,TGTGCCAGCAGCGAGACGGGGACAGGGGTGAATCTGTTCTTC
many,NA,TRBV7-9,TRBJ2-7,CASSLTDEQYF,TGTGCCAGCAGCCTCACCGACGAGCAGTACTTC
many,NA,TRBV30,TRBJ1-2,CAWSGNSHTF,TGTGCCTGGAGTGGCAACAGTCACACCTTC
few,TRBD2,TRBV7-2,TRBJ2-5,CASSLGLAGGMETQYF,TGTGCCAGCAGCTTAGGCCTAGCGGGGGGGATGGAGACCCAGTACTTC
many,TRBD1,TRBV29-1,TRBJ2-7,CSVPGQGRPYEQYF,TGCAGTGTTCCGGGACAGGGTAGGCCCTACGAGCAGTACTTC
many,NA,TRBV5-6,TRBJ1-1,CASSFPGQIEAFF,TGTGCCAGCAGCTTTCCCGGACAGATCGAAGCTTTCTTT
many,NA,TRBV7-2,TRBJ1-5,CASSLFGGQPQHF,TGTGCCAGCAGCTTATTCGGAGGGCAGCCCCAGCATTTT
many,NA,TRBV19,TRBJ1-1,CASSTRIQAWTEAFF,TGTGCCAGTAGTACTCGAATCCAGGCGTGGACTGAAGCTTTCTTT
many,TRBD1,TRBV27,TRBJ1-1,CASSLSGTGVTEAFF,TGTGCCAGCAGTTTATCCGGGACAGGAGTGACTGAAGCTTTCTTT
NA,TRBD2,TRBV5-1,TRBJ2-7,CASSPGGNSDSYEQYF,TGCGCCAGCAGCCCCGGGGGGAACAGCGACTCCTACGAGCAGTACTTC
NA,NA,TRBV20-1,TRBJ2-1,CSARLYNEQFF,TGCAGTGCTAGGCTTTACAATGAGCAGTTCTTC
many,TRBD1,TRBV3-1,TRBJ2-3,CASSQPGQGTDTQYF,TGTGCCAGCAGCCAACCGGGACAGGGTACAGATACGCAGTATTTT
many,TRBD2,TRBV5-6,TRBJ2-5,CASSMGLAGETQYF,TGTGCCAGCAGCATGGGACTAGCGGGTGAGACCCAGTACTTC
NA,TRBD1,TRBV7-9,TRBJ2-2,CASSFPRDRRSAGELFF,TGTGCCAGCAGCTTCCCCCGGGACAGGCGTTCGGCCGGGGAGCTGTTTTTT
many,NA,TRBV29-1,TRBJ1-1,CSGTSLNTEAFF,TGCAGCGGAACCTCCCTGAACACTGAAGCTTTCTTT
many,TRBD1,TRBV10-3,TRBJ2-3,CAISLRDGTGAADTQYF,TGTGCCATCAGCCTTCGTGATGGGACAGGGGCGGCAGATACGCAGTATTTT
NA,NA,TRBV6-4,TRBJ2-3,CASSLSGGTDTQYF,TGTGCCAGCAGTCTATCGGGGGGCACAGATACGCAGTATTTT